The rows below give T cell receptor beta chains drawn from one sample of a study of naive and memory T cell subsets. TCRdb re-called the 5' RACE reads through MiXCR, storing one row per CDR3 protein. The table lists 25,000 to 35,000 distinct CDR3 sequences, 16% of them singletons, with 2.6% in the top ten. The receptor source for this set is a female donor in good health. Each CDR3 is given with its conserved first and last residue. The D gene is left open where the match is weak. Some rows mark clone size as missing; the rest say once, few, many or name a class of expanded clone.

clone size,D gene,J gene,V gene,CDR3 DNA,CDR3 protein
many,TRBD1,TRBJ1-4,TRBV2,TGTGCCAGCAGTTCTCAGGGGGCCGCAACTAATGAAAAACTGTTTTTT,CASSSQGAATNEKLFF
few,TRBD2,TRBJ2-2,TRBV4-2,TGTGCCAGCAGCCAACTTACGGGGGGGCGATGGACCGGGGAGCTGTTTTTT,CASSQLTGGRWTGELFF
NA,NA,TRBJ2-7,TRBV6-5,TGTGCCAGCAGTTACTCAAAGTCAGCCACCTACGAGCAGTACTTC,CASSYSKSATYEQYF
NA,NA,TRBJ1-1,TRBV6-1,TGTGCCAGCAGTGAGTCAGCCGTAAGAACGGGCTCTGAAGCTTTCTTT,CASSESAVRTGSEAFF
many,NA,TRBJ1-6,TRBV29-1,TGCAGCGCATCGACGGCAGAATATAATTCACCCCTCCACTTT,CSASTAEYNSPLHF
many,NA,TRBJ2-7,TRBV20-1,TGCAGTGCGGCGGGACAGTCGCTCTACGAGCAGTACTTC,CSAAGQSLYEQYF
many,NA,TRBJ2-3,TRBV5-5,TGTGCCAGCAGCTTGGGGGCTCAGGCCCACACAGATACGCAGTATTTT,CASSLGAQAHTDTQYF
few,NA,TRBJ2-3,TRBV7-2,TGTGCCAGCAGCCCACGGGGGGATACGCAGTATTTT,CASSPRGDTQYF
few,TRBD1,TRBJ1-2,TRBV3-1,TGTGCCAGCAGCCAAGGGACAGGGAACTATGGCTACACCTTC,CASSQGTGNYGYTF
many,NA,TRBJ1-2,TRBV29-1,TGCAGCGTTGTTCGACCGTATGGCTACACCTTC,CSVVRPYGYTF
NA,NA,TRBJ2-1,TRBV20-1,TGCAGTGCACCAATGGACTCAGGCTTGGGTGGGGTGGAGCAGTTCTTC,CSAPMDSGLGGVEQFF
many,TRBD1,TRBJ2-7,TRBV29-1,TGCAGCGTCCAAGAGACAGGGGGCCCCTACGAGCAGTACTTC,CSVQETGGPYEQYF
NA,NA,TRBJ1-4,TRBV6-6,TGTGCCAGCAGGAACGACAGAAATGAAAAACTGTTTTTT,CASRNDRNEKLFF
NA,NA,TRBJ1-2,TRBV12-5,TGTGCTAGTGGTTTGGGGGGGGAGTGGAACTATGGCTACACCTTC,CASGLGGEWNYGYTF
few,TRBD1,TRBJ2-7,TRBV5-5,TGTGCCAGCAGCCCCGGGACAGGCGCCTACGAGCAGTACTTC,CASSPGTGAYEQYF
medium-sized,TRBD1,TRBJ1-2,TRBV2,TGTGCCAGCAGTGAAGAGGGGGCCAGGGGGCTTTATGGCTACACCTTC,CASSEEGARGLYGYTF
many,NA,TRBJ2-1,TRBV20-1,TGCAGTGCACGGACGGTCGGCAATGAGCAGTTCTTC,CSARTVGNEQFF
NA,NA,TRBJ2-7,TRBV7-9,TGTGCCAGCAGCTACGTCGGTGGGTCCTCCTACGAGCAGTACTTC,CASSYVGGSSYEQYF
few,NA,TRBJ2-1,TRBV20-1,TGCAGTGCTGGGGTTAGTTCCCAAGACAATGAGCAGTTCTTC,CSAGVSSQDNEQFF
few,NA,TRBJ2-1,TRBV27,TGTGCCGCGGGGACGCCATTCAATGAGCAGTTCTTC,CAAGTPFNEQFF
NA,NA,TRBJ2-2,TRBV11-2,TGTGCCAGCAGCTTAACGAACACCGGGGAGCTGTTTTTT,CASSLTNTGELFF
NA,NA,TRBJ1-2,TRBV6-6,TGTGCCAGCAGTCGGGTAGGCTCCAGCGGCTACACCTTC,CASSRVGSSGYTF
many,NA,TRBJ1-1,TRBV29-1,TGCAGCGTTGGGAAGGAAAGCATGAACACTGAAGCTTTCTTT,CSVGKESMNTEAFF
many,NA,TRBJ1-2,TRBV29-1,TGCAGCGTTGAAGGCAGGGAGGACTATGGCTACACCTTC,CSVEGREDYGYTF
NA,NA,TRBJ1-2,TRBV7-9,TGTGCCAGCACCTTCAACAGGGAGGACTACACCTTC,CASTFNREDYTF
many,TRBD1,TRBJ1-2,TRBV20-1,TGCAGTGCTCCTGATGTCGTGGGACAGGGTAACGGCTACACCTTC,CSAPDVVGQGNGYTF
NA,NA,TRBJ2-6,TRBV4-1,TGCGCCAGCAGCCCGACAGGCTCTGGGGCCAACGTCCTGACTTTC,CASSPTGSGANVLTF
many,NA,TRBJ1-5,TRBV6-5,TGTGCCAGCAGCACTGGGCCGGGGAGCAATCAGCCCCAGCATTTT,CASSTGPGSNQPQHF
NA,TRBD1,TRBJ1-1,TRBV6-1,TGTGCCAGCAACAACCGGGACAGGACTATCATGAACACTGAAGCTTTCTTT,CASNNRDRTIMNTEAFF
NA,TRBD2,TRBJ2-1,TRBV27,TGTGCCAGCAGGACTAGCGGGGGATTCAATGAGCAGTTCTTC,CASRTSGGFNEQFF
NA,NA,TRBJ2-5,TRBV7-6,TGTGCCAGCAGCTTAGTGTTTACTGAGACCCAGTACTTC,CASSLVFTETQYF
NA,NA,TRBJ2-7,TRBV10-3,TGTGCCATCAGTGAGCCCCGGGGCTCCTACGAGCAGTACTTC,CAISEPRGSYEQYF